The clone carrying this T cell receptor (beta chain) was seen ten or more times. What it binds is not known. The CDR3 is made up of 15 amino acids. Deletions cut 1 base from V and 4 bases from J, with 8 bases between. The data were obtained in a study of response to subunit inactivated influenza vaccine. The study, taken as a whole, reports: Authors suggested each seasonal influenza vaccination recruits few new T cells.

TCRdb reprocessed the RT-PCR reads via MiXCR and lists one record per CDR3 protein. This table holds more than 200,000 distinct CDR3 sequences, 10% to 15% found once. V is TRBV12-3 or TRBV12-4 and J is TRBJ1-6; D is undetermined. The sequencing used non-naive T cells sorted from PBMCs, collected about 14 days before vaccination. The clonotype comes from a man in his forties or fifties who received an inactivated influenza vaccine. The CDR3 region has the DNA TGTGCCAGCAGTTTAGGGGCAGAATATAATTCACCCCTCCACTTT. This gives the protein CASSLGAEYNSPLHF.